This TCR beta chain was identified in a study of circulating CD8 cells and anti-PD-1 response in melanoma. About the study: Non-responders showed stable or progressive disease; responders showed complete or partial response.

Using around 14 ng of total RNA, TCR libraries were made with the QIAseq Immune Repertoire TCR panel. TCRdb re-derived calls from the reads in MiXCR, one entry per CDR3 protein. The sample includes some 560 distinct CDR3 sequences, roughly 6% of them seen just once. Study-level points and caveats: The cohort mixed treatment-naive and previously treated patients. PD-1 and DPOS subsets showed similar, higher clonality than DNEG.

This clonotype occurred a few times. Its matching antigen is unknown. Unmatched junction bases numbered 5, after V lost 6 bases and J lost 4 bases. This CDR3 comprises 14 residues. Per germline, CDR1 SGHDN and CDR2 FVKESK. Live CD3+CD8+TCRalphabeta+ cells were sorted into four subsets by PD-1 and/or TIGIT. The input for sequencing was CD8+ T cells from PBMCs, taken at baseline or after one month of anti-PD-1 therapy (not recorded which). This sequence joins TRBV14 and TRBJ2-1, with TRBD1 matching over 8 bases. The origin of this receptor is a human donor with melanoma. The CDR3 is CASSWTGTYNEQFF. The CDR3, as DNA: TGTGCCAGCAGTTGGACAGGGACTTACAATGAGCAGTTCTTC.